These 14 T cell receptor beta chains share one sample of origin, sequenced in a study of T cells in Graves' hyperthyroidism and ophthalmopathy. Amplified regions were TCR beta CDR3 sequences from RNA transcripts. In the first-round RT-PCR of the TCR CDR3, the HTBI primer set was used. Each CDR3 protein is one row after TCRdb ran MiXCR on the multiplex PCR reads. The repertoire consists of some 720,000 distinct CDR3 sequences, with over 15% occurring once and the leading ten covering roughly 8%. Material: blood. Receptors originate from a man aged 18 to 29 with Graves' hyperthyroidism.

As for this clonotype: Mismatch with germline at one junction end may stem from a read error. The gene calls are TRBV12-3 or TRBV12-4 and TRBJ2-1; D is possibly TRBD1 (5 bases). This CDR3 has 15 amino acids. CDR3 sequence reads: CANSGQGAQDNEQFF. The CDR3 DNA reads as TGTGCCAACAGTGGACAAGGGGCGCAGGACAATGAGCAGTTCTTC.

This chain uses TRBV6-2 or TRBV6-3 with TRBJ2-1; 16 bases are shared with TRBD2. The CDR3 extends over 15 amino acids. Germline loops: CDR1 MNHEY, CDR2 SVGEGT. The V and J ends lost 8 bases and 7 bases, in that order; junction bases with no gene match: 5. CDR3 residues: CASLGLAGGRNEQFF. The CDR3 bases are TGTGCCAGCTTGGGACTAGCGGGAGGGAGGAATGAGCAGTTCTTC.

Many counts were recorded for this clonotype. The chain couples TRBV13 to TRBJ1-2; weak D call: TRBD1 (5 bases). The germline V and J ends were trimmed by 5 bases and 4 bases, with 17 bases remaining between them. Germline-derived CDR1 and CDR2 are PRHDT and FYEKMQ (reference sequence). The CDR3 loop spans 15 amino acids. The CDR3 DNA reads TGTGCCAGCAGCCCCCAGTTAGGGGTTAGCTATGGCTACACCTTC. The encoded protein is CASSPQLGVSYGYTF.

This clonotype was recorded many times. The genes are TRBV3-1 and TRBJ2-7; D remains unclear. This CDR3 has 13 residues. Germline CDR1 reads LGHDT; CDR2 reads YNNKEL (reference sequence). V lost 5 bases and J lost 6, with 14 bases in between. The CDR3 is CASSLMTPGEQYF. CDR3 DNA: TGTGCCAGCAGCTTAATGACCCCTGGCGAGCAGTACTTC.

The chain has TRBV4-3 and TRBJ2-2; 9 positions agree with TRBD1. The CDR3 loop spans 13 amino acids. The V and J ends lost 8 bases and 3 bases, in that order; junction bases with no gene match: 1. CDR1 and CDR2 from the germline V gene are LGHNA and YSLEER. The CDR3 loop reads CASGTGYTGELFF. The CDR3 DNA is TGCGCCAGCGGGACAGGGTACACCGGGGAGCTGTTTTTT.

Of note for this clonotype: Mismatch with germline at one junction end may stem from a read error. V gene TRBV12-3 or TRBV12-4 combines with J gene TRBJ2-7, with D possibly being TRBD1 (6 bases). The CDR3 has 14 residues. The CDR3 region is CAGRSTGTSYEQYF. In nucleotides, the CDR3 is TGTGCCGGCAGGAGCACGGGGACATCCTACGAGCAGTACTTC.

This clonotype showed up many times. The chain is built from TRBV20-1 and TRBJ2-7; no reliable D call. Germline CDR1 is DFQATT and CDR2 is SNEGSKA (reference sequence). Trimming stripped 4 bases from V and 2 bases from J, with 9 bases between. The CDR3 sequence is 12 residues long. The CDR3, as DNA: TGCAGTGCTACCCTAACAGCCTACGAGCAGTACTTC. Amino acids: CSATLTAYEQYF.

The genes are TRBV2 and TRBJ2-1; D gene ambiguous. This CDR3 is 15 amino acids long. CDR1 is SNHLY, CDR2 FYNNEI, per germline. Trimming stripped 6 bases from V and 4 bases from J, with 16 bases between. The CDR3, as DNA: TGTGCCAGCAGGGCCGGGCCCCTAGGTTACAATGAGCAGTTCTTC. Its translation is CASRAGPLGYNEQFF.

This clonotype was seen ten or more times. The V and J genes are TRBV20-1 and TRBJ1-3, with D perhaps matching TRBD1 (5 bases). Trimming stripped 2 bases from V and 0 bases from J, with 17 bases between. From germline, CDR1 is DFQATT and CDR2 SNEGSKA (reference sequence). The length of the CDR3 is 17 residues. DNA for the CDR3: TGCAGTGCTAGAACCCTCGACGGCAGGGTCTCTGGAAACACCATATATTTT. This translates into CSARTLDGRVSGNTIYF.

This clonotype occurred many times. This chain uses TRBV12-3 or TRBV12-4 with TRBJ1-1; possible D gene TRBD1, 5 bases. Trimming took 6 bases from V and 3 from J, leaving 14 bases between them. The CDR3 totals 14 residues. The CDR3 reads CASSPLGLDTEAFF. The CDR3 DNA reads as TGTGCCAGCAGCCCCTTGGGGCTCGACACTGAAGCTTTCTTT.

There are a few counts of this clonotype. The V gene is TRBV5-5, the J gene TRBJ2-7, with TRBD2 identical over 8 bases. CDR3 length: 14 residues. The germline CDR1 and CDR2 sequences are SGHKS and YYEKEE (reference sequence). V gave up 3 bases and J gave up 7 bases; unmatched junction bases: 9. The CDR3 is CASSSREGLGEQYF. The CDR3 DNA reads as TGTGCCAGCAGCTCTCGGGAGGGCCTCGGGGAGCAGTACTTC.

This clonotype was counted only a few times. The chain carries TRBV5-1 and TRBJ2-1; TRBD2 aligns across 7 bases. The germline V gene has CDR1 SGHRS and CDR2 YFSETQ. The CDR3 consists of 14 residues. V lost 2 bases and J lost 5; bases outside the gene matches: 4. In DNA, the CDR3 is TGCGCCAGCAGCTTAGCGGGATATAACAATGAGCAGTTCTTC. It codes for CASSLAGYNNEQFF.

This clonotype was observed a single time. The J gene is TRBJ2-5, the V gene TRBV13; D unclear. The germline V gene has CDR1 PRHDT and CDR2 FYEKMQ (reference sequence). This CDR3 spans 15 amino acids. V was cut by 0 bases and J by 1 base, with 9 bases left in between. The CDR3 is CASSLGQLGQETQYF. CDR3 DNA sequence: TGTGCCAGCAGCTTAGGTCAGCTAGGCCAAGAGACCCAGTACTTC.

This clonotype showed up many times. CDR3 nucleotides: TGTGCCAGCATTCGGGGGGGGGGGAGTCTCTACAATGAGCAGTTCTTC. The encoded protein is CASIRGGGSLYNEQFF. The chain has TRBV28 and TRBJ2-1; 8 positions agree with TRBD2. The germline gives CDR1 MDHEN, CDR2 SYDVKM. The CDR3 length is 16 residues. The trim removed 7 bases at V and 3 bases at J, leaving 11 bases unmatched.